Below, 8 T cell receptor beta chains from the same sample are listed, as sequenced in a study of T cells in localized non-small cell lung cancer. The protocol was immunoSEQ multiplex PCR, while the TCRdb copy is restricted to in-frame clones and leaves out a portion. The data hold about 62,000 clones, with 75% to 85% observed a single time. This sample comprised PBMCs, obtained before any cancer treatment. The origin of the receptors is a man aged 40 to 70 with stage II lung adenocarcinoma.

This chain links TRBV2 with TRBJ1-5; TRBD1 is a possible D gene (5 bases). CDR1 is SNHLY, CDR2 FYNNEI, per germline. The CDR3 extends over 15 amino acids. Trimming cost V 3 bases and J 1 base, with 10 bases left between them. CDR3 in DNA: TGTGCCAGCAGTGACCGGGGGATGAGCAATCAGCCCCAGCATTTT. This codes for CASSDRGMSNQPQHF.

A single count supports this clone. The J gene is TRBJ1-4, the V gene TRBV19; D uncertain. This CDR3 is built from 14 residues. The germline V gene encodes CDR1 LNHDA and CDR2 SQIVND (reference sequence). The V gene lost 2 bases and the J gene lost 4 bases, with 8 bases spanning the gap. The CDR3 region has the DNA TGTGCCAGTAGTATATCGGGGAATAATGAAAAACTGTTTTTT. As protein: CASSISGNNEKLFF.

The rearrangement links TRBV7-2 to TRBJ2-1; TRBD2 matches at 12 bases. The CDR3 contains 17 residues. CDR1 is SGHTA, CDR2 FQGNSA, per germline. With 4 bases clipped from V and 7 bases from J, the junction kept 11 bases outside the gene matches. The DNA for the CDR3 is TGTGCCAGCAGCTCCTTATTACTAGCGGGAGGAGGAAATGAGCAGTTCTTC. Encoded protein: CASSSLLLAGGGNEQFF.

The chain recombines TRBV29-1 with TRBJ1-1; D is uncertain. V was clipped by 2 bases and J by 1 base, with 11 bases between them. The CDR3 covers 14 residues. Germline V gene sequence: CDR1 SQVTM, CDR2 ANQGSEA. CDR3 sequence (DNA): TGCAGCGTTGAACGGCCAGCGAGGAACACTGAAGCTTTCTTT. Protein product: CSVERPARNTEAFF.

This chain uses TRBV7-9 with TRBJ1-4; TRBD1 is a possible D gene (5 bases). CDR1 is SEHNR and CDR2 is FQNEAQ in the germline V gene (reference sequence). Trimming took off 2 bases at V and 7 bases at J, with 14 bases between the two ends. This CDR3 is 15 amino acids long. The CDR3 here is CASSLLQGSGEKLFF. The CDR3 DNA follows: TGTGCCAGCAGCTTATTGCAGGGAAGTGGTGAAAAACTGTTTTTT.

Comment on this clone: Other DNA sequences from this sample encode an identical CDR3 as well. The V and J genes are TRBV18 and TRBJ1-5; D is perhaps TRBD1 (5 bases). CDR1 and CDR2 from the germline V gene are KGHSH and LQKENI. The CDR3 spans 15 residues. Trimming pared 0 bases from V and 2 bases from J, leaving 8 bases between. Here the CDR3 reads CASSPPGEGNQPQHF. CDR3 DNA: TGTGCCAGCTCACCACCAGGGGAAGGCAATCAGCCCCAGCATTTT.

The J gene is TRBJ1-2, the V gene TRBV7-2; D possibly corresponds to TRBD1 (5 bases). Trimming pared 1 base from V and 9 bases from J, leaving 9 bases between. The germline CDR1 and CDR2 sequences are SGHTA and FQGNSA. The CDR3 is 12 residues long. The CDR3 sequence: CASSLDQGSYTF. The CDR3, as DNA: TGTGCCAGCAGCTTAGATCAGGGAAGCTACACCTTC.

This rearrangement joins TRBV25-1 to TRBJ1-1; 7 bases agree with TRBD1. CDR3 length: 14 residues. Germline lookup yields CDR1 MGHDK and CDR2 SYGVNS. V lost 4 bases to trimming and J lost 2 bases; unmatched junction nucleotides: 4. The CDR3 loop is CASSVGTANTEAFF. As DNA, the CDR3 is TGTGCCAGCAGTGTCGGGACAGCAAACACTGAAGCTTTCTTT.